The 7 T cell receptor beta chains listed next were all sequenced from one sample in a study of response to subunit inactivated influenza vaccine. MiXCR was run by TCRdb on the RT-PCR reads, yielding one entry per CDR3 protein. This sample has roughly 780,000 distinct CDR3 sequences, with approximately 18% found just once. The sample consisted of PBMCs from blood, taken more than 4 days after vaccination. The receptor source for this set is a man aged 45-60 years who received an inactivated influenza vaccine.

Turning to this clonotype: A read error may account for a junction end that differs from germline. The CDR3 nucleotides read TGTGCAAGCAGTTCTCGACCGGGACTAGGAATGGCCGGGGAGCTGTTTTTT. Its translation: CASSSRPGLGMAGELFF. This chain joins TRBV27 and TRBJ2-2; 8 bases agree with TRBD2. CDR1 and CDR2 (germline): MNHEY, SMNVEV (reference sequence). This CDR3 spans 17 amino acids.

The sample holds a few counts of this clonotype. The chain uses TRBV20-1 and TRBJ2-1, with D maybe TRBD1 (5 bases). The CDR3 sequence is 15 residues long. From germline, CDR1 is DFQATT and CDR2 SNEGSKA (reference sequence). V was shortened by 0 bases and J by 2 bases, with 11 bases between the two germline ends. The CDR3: CSARDKRQPYNEQFF. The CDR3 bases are TGCAGTGCTAGAGATAAAAGACAGCCCTACAATGAGCAGTTCTTC.

DNA of the CDR3: TGCAGCGTTGTACCAGGACTAGCGGGAGGGAAATCCTACAATGAGCAGTTCTTC. Its protein product is CSVVPGLAGGKSYNEQFF. The V call is TRBV29-1, the J call TRBJ2-1, with TRBD2 identical over 15 bases. The CDR3 is made up of 18 amino acids. The germline CDR1 and CDR2 sequences are SQVTM and ANQGSEA. The trim removed 4 bases at V and 1 base at J, leaving 8 bases unmatched.

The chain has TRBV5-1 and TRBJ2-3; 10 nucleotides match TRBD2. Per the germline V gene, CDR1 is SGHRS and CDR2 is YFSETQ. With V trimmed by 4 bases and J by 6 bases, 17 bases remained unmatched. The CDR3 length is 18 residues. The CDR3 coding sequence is TGCGCCAGCAGCCGAGGAGGGGGCCTAGCGGGAGAACTGGATACGCAGTATTTT. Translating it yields CASSRGGGLAGELDTQYF.

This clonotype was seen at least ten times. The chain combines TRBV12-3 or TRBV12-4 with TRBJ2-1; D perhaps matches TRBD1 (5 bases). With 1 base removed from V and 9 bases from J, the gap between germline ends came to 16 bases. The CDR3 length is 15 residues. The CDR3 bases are TGTGCCAGCAGTTTAGAGATGGGGCTAGGTGTTGAGCAGTTCTTC. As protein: CASSLEMGLGVEQFF.

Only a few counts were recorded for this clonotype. This chain's CDR3 is CSVAPSVPAGELFF. As DNA, the CDR3 is TGCAGCGTTGCACCTAGCGTCCCAGCCGGGGAGCTGTTTTTT. This rearrangement joins TRBV29-1 to TRBJ2-2; D possibly corresponds to TRBD2 (6 bases). The germline CDR1 and CDR2 sequences are SQVTM and ANQGSEA. The CDR3 is 14 amino acids. The V and J ends lost 4 bases and 6 bases respectively, with 15 bases between them.

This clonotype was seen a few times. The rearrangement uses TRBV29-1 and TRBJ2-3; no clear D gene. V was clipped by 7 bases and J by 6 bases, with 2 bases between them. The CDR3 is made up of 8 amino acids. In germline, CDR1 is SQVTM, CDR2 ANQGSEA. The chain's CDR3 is CSADTQYF. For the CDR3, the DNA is TGCAGCGCCGATACGCAGTATTTT.